The present TCR beta chain was sequenced within a study of cytomegalovirus exposure and HLA in healthy donors. Only a few counts were recorded for this clone. The study ran its PCR with 60 Vbeta and 13 Jbeta primers. Method: immunoSEQ multiplex PCR; TCRdb's copy keeps in-frame clones and lacks some. Of around 130,000 clones listed, 60% to 80% are singletons. The receptor was derived from a woman aged 55-69 years in good health and CMV-seropositive. Input material: PBMCs.

CDR3 residues: CASSATGWTEAFF. DNA for the CDR3: TGTGCCAGCAGCGCCACAGGGTGGACTGAAGCTTTCTTT. The V call is TRBV7-3, the J call TRBJ1-1; possibly TRBD1 for D (6 bases). Germline CDR1 SGHTA, CDR2 FQGTGA. This CDR3 is 13 amino acids long. Trimming took 5 bases from V and 5 from J, leaving 12 bases between them. The whole variable domain, filled in from reference TRBV7-3 and TRBJ1-1, reads GAGVSQTPSNKVTEKGKYVELRCDPISGHTALYWYRQSLGQGPEFLIYFQGTGAADDSGLPNDRFFAVRPEGSVSTLKIQRTERGDSAVYLCASSATGWTEAFFGQGTRLTVV.